This entry lists 5 T cell receptor beta chains sequenced from one sample in a study of T cell repertoires in cytomegalovirus infection. One entry per CDR3 protein, called by TCRdb with MiXCR from the reads. Of over 200,000 distinct CDR3 sequences in the sample, roughly 13% were seen once. Sequenced material: PBMCs. The receptor source for this set is a human donor in good health (CMV status not recorded). Some clones in this sample may be carry-over from other donors' samples.

Regarding this clonotype: At one of its ends the junction is not consistent with the germline gene, which may arise from a read error. The CDR3, as DNA: TGTGCCAGCAGGACTAGCGGGACCTCCAACGAGCAGTACTTC. It specifies CASRTSGTSNEQYF. The V and J genes are TRBV28 and TRBJ2-7; TRBD2 agrees at 11 bases. Per germline, CDR1 MDHEN and CDR2 SYDVKM. This CDR3 spans 14 amino acids.

This clonotype has a handful of counts. This chain uses TRBV2 with TRBJ2-7; perhaps TRBD1 as D (6 bases). The V end lost 6 bases, the J end lost 2 bases, and 17 bases lay between the germline ends. Germline loops: CDR1 SNHLY, CDR2 FYNNEI. There are 15 residues in the CDR3. The CDR3 DNA is TGTGCCAGCAGGGGGGTGGGCAGGGGAACCTACGAGCAGTACTTC. Amino acids: CASRGVGRGTYEQYF.

The sample holds many counts of this clonotype. V is TRBV7-6 and J is TRBJ2-2, with TRBD1 matching 7 bases. CDR1 and CDR2 from the germline V gene are SGHVS and FNYEAQ. J was trimmed by 4 bases and V by 1 base; bases with no gene match: 6. CDR3 size: 16 residues. The CDR3 sequence is CASSLESRGLTGELFF. The CDR3 DNA reads as TGTGCCAGCAGCTTAGAGTCGAGGGGGCTCACCGGGGAGCTGTTTTTT. Full variable domain (rest looked up from reference TRBV7-6 and TRBJ2-2): GAGVSQSPRYKVTKRGQDVALRCDPISGHVSLYWYRQALGQGPEFLTYFNYEAQQDKSGLPNDRFSAERPEGSISTLTIQRTEQRDSAMYRCASSLESRGLTGELFFGEGSRLTVL.

The V call is TRBV6-2 or TRBV6-3, the J call TRBJ1-1; 7 positions agree with TRBD1. Germline CDR1 is MNHEY and CDR2 is SVGEGT. The V gene end was trimmed by 2 bases and the J gene end by 1 base; junction bases not matched to a gene: 10. This CDR3 has 17 amino acids. CDR3 region: CASSYQGQARGNTEAFF. The CDR3 region has the DNA TGTGCCAGCAGTTACCAAGGACAGGCCAGGGGGAACACTGAAGCTTTCTTT.

With regard to this clonotype: Germline is not matched at one junction end, which may reflect a read error. This chain connects TRBV20-1 to TRBJ2-7, with 13 bases identical to TRBD2. The germline V gene encodes CDR1 DFQATT and CDR2 SNEGSKA (reference sequence). The CDR3 is 14 amino acids. The CDR3 DNA sequence: TGCAGTGCTGGAGAGACTAGCGGGAGGTACGAGCAGTACTTC. It encodes CSAGETSGRYEQYF.